This T cell receptor beta chain was recovered during a study of blood T cell repertoires in COVID-19. The overall study: T cells, B-cell-depleted T cells, or PBMCs provided the cDNA or gDNA that served as material.

V was trimmed by 3 bases and J by 5 bases, leaving 5 bases between them. Germline CDR1 and CDR2: SGHRS and YFSETQ. CDR3 length: 11 residues. Measured with immunoSEQ multiplex PCR; TCRdb has only the in-frame clones, and not every one. Of around 240,000 clones in the sample, 70% to 90% were seen once. The TCR originated in a man aged 40-49 years with acute or convalescent COVID-19. The V and J genes are TRBV5-1 and TRBJ1-1, with unresolved D. Sequenced input: peripheral blood. The CDR3 reads CASSSPTEAFF. Here the CDR3 DNA reads TGCGCCAGCAGCTCCCCAACTGAAGCTTTCTTT.